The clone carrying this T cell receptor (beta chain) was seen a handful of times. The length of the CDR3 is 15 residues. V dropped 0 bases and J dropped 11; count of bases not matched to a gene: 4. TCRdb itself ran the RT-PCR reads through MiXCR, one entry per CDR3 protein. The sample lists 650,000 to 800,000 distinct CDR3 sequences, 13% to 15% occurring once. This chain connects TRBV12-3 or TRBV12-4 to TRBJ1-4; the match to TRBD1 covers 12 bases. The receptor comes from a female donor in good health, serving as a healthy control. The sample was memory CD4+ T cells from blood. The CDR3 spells CASSLAGTGGLKLFF. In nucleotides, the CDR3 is TGTGCCAGCAGTTTAGCCGGGACAGGGGGCCTGAAACTGTTTTTT.